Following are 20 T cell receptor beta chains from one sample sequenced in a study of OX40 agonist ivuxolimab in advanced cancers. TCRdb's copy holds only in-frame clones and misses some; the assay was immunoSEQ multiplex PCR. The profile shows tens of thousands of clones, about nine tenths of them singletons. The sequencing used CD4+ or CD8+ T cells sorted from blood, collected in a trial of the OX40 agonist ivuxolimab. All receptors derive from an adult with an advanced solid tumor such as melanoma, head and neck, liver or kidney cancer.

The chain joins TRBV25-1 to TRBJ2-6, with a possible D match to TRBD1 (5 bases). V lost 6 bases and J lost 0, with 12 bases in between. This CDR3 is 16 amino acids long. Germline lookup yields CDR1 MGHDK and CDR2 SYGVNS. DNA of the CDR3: TGTGCCAGCAGCGCTCCAGGGATCTCTGGGGCCAACGTCCTGACTTTC. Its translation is CASSAPGISGANVLTF.

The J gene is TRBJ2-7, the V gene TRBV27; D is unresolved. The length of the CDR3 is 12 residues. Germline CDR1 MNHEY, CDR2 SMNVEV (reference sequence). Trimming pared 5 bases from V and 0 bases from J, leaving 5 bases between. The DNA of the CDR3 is TGTGCCAGCAGTCTTAGCTCCTACGAGCAGTACTTC. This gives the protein CASSLSSYEQYF.

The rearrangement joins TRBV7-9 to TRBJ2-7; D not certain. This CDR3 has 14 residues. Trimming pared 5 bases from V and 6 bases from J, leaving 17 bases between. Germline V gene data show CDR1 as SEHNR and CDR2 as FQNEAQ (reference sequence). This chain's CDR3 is CASSPNGVIVEQYF. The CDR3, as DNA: TGTGCCAGCAGCCCCAACGGAGTAATCGTCGAGCAGTACTTC.

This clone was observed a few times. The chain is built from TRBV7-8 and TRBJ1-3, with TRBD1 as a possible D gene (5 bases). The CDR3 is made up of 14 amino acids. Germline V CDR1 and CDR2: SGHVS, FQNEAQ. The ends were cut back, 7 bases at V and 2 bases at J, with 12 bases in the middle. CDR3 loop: CASKEGTAGNTIYF. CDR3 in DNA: TGTGCCAGCAAAGAAGGGACGGCTGGAAACACCATATATTTT.

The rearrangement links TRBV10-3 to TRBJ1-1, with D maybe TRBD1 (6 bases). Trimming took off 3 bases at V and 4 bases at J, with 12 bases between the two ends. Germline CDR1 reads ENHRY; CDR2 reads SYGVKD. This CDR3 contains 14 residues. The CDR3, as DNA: TGTGCCATCAGTGACCCAGCAGGGGTCACTGAAGCTTTCTTT. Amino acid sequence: CAISDPAGVTEAFF.

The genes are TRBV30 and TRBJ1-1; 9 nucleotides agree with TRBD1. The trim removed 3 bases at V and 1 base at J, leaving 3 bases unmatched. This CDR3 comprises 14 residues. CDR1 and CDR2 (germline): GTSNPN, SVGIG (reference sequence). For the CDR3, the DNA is TGTGCCTGGAGCCCGGGACAGGGGAACACTGAAGCTTTCTTT. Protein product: CAWSPGQGNTEAFF.

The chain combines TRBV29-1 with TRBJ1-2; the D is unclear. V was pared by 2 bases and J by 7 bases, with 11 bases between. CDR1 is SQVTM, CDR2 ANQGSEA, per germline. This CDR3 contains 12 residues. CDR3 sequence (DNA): TGCAGCGTTGAAAGGTCAGGCGCTGGCTACACCTTC. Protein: CSVERSGAGYTF.

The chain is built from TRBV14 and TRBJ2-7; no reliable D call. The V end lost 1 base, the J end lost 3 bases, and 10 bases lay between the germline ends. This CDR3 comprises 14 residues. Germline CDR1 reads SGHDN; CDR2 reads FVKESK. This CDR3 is CASSQGRPSYEQYF. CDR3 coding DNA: TGTGCCAGCAGCCAAGGGCGGCCGAGCTACGAGCAGTACTTC.

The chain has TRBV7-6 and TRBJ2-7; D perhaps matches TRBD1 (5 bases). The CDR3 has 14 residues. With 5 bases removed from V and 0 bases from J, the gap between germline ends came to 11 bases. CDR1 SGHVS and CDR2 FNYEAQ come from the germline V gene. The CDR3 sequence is CASSDIRGSYEQYF. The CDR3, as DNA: TGTGCCAGCAGCGACATTAGGGGCTCCTACGAGCAGTACTTC.

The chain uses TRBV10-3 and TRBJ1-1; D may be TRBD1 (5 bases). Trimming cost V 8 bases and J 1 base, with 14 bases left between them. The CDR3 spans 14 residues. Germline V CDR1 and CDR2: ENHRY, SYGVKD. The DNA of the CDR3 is TGTGCCATCGCGATCGGACACCGGAACACTGAAGCTTTCTTT. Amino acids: CAIAIGHRNTEAFF.

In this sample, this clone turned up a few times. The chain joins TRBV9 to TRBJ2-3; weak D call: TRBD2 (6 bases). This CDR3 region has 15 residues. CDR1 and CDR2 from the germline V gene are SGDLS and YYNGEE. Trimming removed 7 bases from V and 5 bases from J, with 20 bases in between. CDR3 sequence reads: CASYTVRGGQDTQYF. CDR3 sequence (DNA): TGTGCCAGCTACACTGTGAGGGGAGGTCAAGATACGCAGTATTTT.

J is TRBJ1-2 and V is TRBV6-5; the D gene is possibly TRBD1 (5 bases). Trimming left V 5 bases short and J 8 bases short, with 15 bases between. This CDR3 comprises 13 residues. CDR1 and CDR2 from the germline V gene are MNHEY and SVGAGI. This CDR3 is CASSGGWGEGYTF. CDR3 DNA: TGTGCCAGCAGTGGTGGTTGGGGGGAAGGCTACACCTTC.

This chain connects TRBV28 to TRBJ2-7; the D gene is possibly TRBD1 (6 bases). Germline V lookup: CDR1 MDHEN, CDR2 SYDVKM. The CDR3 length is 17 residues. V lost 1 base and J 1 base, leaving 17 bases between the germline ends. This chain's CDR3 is CASSLFGPGTFSYEQYF. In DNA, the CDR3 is TGTGCCAGCAGTTTATTTGGTCCCGGGACATTTTCCTACGAGCAGTACTTC.

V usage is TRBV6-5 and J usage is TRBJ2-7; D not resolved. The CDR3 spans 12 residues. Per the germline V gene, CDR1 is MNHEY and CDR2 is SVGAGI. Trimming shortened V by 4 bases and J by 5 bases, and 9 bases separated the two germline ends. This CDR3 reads CASSSFSNEQYF. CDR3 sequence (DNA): TGTGCCAGCAGTTCCTTTAGTAACGAGCAGTACTTC.

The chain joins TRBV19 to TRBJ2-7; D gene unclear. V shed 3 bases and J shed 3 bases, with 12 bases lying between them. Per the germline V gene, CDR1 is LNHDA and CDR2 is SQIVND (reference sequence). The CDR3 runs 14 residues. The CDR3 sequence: CASSIHTTGYEQYF. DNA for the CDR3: TGTGCCAGTAGTATCCACACGACGGGCTACGAGCAGTACTTC.

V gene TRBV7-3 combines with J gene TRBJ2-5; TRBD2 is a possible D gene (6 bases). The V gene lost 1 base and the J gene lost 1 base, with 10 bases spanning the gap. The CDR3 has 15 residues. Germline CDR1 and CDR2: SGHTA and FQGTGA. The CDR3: CASSLIGGVQETQYF. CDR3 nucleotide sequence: TGTGCCAGCAGCTTAATTGGCGGGGTCCAAGAGACCCAGTACTTC. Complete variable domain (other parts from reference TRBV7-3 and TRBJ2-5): GAGVSQTPSNKVTEKGKYVELRCDPISGHTALYWYRQSLGQGPEFLIYFQGTGAADDSGLPNDRFFAVRPEGSVSTLKIQRTERGDSAVYLCASSLIGGVQETQYFGPGTRLLVL.

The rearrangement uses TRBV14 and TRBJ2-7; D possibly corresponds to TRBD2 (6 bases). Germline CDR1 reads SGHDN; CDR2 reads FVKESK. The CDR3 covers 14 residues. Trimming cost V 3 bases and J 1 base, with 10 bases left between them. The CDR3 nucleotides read TGTGCCAGCAGCCAGCGGGAATGGTCCTACGAGCAGTACTTC. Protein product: CASSQREWSYEQYF.

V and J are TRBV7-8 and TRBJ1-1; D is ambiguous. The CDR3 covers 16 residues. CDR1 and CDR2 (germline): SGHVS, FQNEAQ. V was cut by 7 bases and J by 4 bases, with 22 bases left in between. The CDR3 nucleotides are TGTGCCAGCAACCCCACGGCGGCCCTGGTGGGCACTGAAGCTTTCTTT. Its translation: CASNPTAALVGTEAFF.

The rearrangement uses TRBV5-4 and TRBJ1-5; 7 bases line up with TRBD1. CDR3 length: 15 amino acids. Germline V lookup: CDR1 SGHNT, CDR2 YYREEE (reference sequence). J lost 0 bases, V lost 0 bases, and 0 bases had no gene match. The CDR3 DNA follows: TGTGCCAGCAGCTTGGGGGACAGTAGCAATCAGCCCCAGCATTTT. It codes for CASSLGDSSNQPQHF.

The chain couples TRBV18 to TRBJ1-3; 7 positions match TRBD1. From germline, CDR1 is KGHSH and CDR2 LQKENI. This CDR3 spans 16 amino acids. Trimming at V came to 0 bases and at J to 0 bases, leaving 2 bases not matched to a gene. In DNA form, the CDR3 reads TGTGCCAGCTCACCACCGCGACAGGGCTCTGGAAACACCATATATTTT. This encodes CASSPPRQGSGNTIYF. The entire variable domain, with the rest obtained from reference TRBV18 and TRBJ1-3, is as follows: NAGVMQNPRHLVRRRGQEARLRCSPMKGHSHVYWYRQLPEEGLKFMVYLQKENIIDESGMPKERFSAEFPKEGPSILRIQQVVRGDSAAYFCASSPPRQGSGNTIYFGEGSWLTVV.